This TCR beta chain was identified in a study of early T cells in non-severe SARS-CoV-2 infection. From the 5' RACE reads, TCRdb called clonotypes with MiXCR, one entry per CDR3 protein. The repertoire includes tens of thousands of distinct CDR3 sequences, 5.5% to 6.5% of them detected once, and less than 3.5% sits in the top ten. Study results and caveats: Matches to VDJdb favored anti-spike CD8 responses and missed private and CD4 specificities.

This clonotype was recorded at least ten times. Antigen: not known. The CDR3 contains 14 residues. Trimming removed 4 bases from V and 4 bases from J; junction bases left unmatched: 3. Germline assignment: CDR1 LGHNA and CDR2 YSLEER. Sequencing used whole blood, obtained at baseline. The chain is built from TRBV4-3 and TRBJ1-2; 10 nucleotides line up with TRBD1. The receptor was isolated from an adult who was a healthcare worker with PCR-confirmed SARS-CoV-2 infection or an uninfected control (not recorded which). The CDR3 coding sequence is TGCGCCAGCAGCCGCCGGACAGGGGGCTATGGCTACACCTTC. It translates to CASSRRTGGYGYTF.